This T cell receptor beta chain was recorded in a study of blood T cell repertoires in COVID-19. Germline loops: CDR1 MGHRA, CDR2 YSYEKL. V dropped 4 bases and J dropped 4 bases, with 14 bases sitting between them. This CDR3 has 15 amino acids. Authors' data handling: Using reference gene primer amplification, nucleated cell counts were estimated. TCRdb's table, derived via immunoSEQ multiplex PCR, lists solely in-frame clones and lacks some. V, J and clone size were drawn from that table, and D and trimming were deduced from the DNA. Among about 210,000 clones listed, 81% were seen once. This clone has a handful of counts.

V gene TRBV4-1 combines with J gene TRBJ1-5; D unclear. The TCR originated in a man aged 35-49 years who had recovered from COVID-19. Sequencing used PBMCs or T cells enriched from blood (not recorded which). The CDR3 loop reads CASSPVAFPNQPQHF. Here the CDR3 DNA reads TGCGCCAGCAGCCCCGTGGCATTCCCTAATCAGCCCCAGCATTTT.